This T cell receptor beta chain is drawn from a study of cytomegalovirus exposure and HLA in healthy donors. Overall study findings and caveats: 150 or so TCR beta chains were listed as cytomegalovirus-associated.

V was cut by 1 base and J by 5 bases, with 11 bases left in between. Germline CDR1 SEHNR, CDR2 FQNEAQ (reference sequence). The CDR3 is 14 amino acids. Concerning this clone: Its specificity is not known.

With 60 Vbeta and 13 Jbeta primers, the PCR was carried out. Data came from immunoSEQ multiplex PCR; TCRdb stores just in-frame clones and leaves some out. This sample has fewer than 150,000 clones, with 60% to 80% found just once. This receptor was taken from a man between 45 and 60 years old in good health and CMV-seronegative. The sample taken for sequencing was PBMCs. The chain has TRBV7-9 and TRBJ1-1, with unresolved D. DNA for the CDR3: TGTGCCAGCAGCTTAGAAGGAGGTGAGACTGAAGCTTTCTTT. Translating gives CASSLEGGETEAFF.